The entry below gives a single T cell receptor (beta chain) sequence along with its context. Authors' analysis steps: Estimation of nucleated cell counts was performed using reference gene primer amplification. Data came from immunoSEQ multiplex PCR; TCRdb stores just in-frame clones and leaves some out. That table supplies the V and J calls and clone size; D and trimming were determined from the DNA. Among 300,000 to 400,000 clones listed, about 89% were seen once. Seattle's enrolled individuals joined amid active infection and were then monitored longitudinally. V shed 8 bases, J shed 4 bases, and the junction held 10 bases outside the gene matches. The CDR3 runs to 14 residues. The germline gives CDR1 GTSNPN, CDR2 SVGIG (reference sequence). The data are from a study of blood T cell repertoires in COVID-19. Across the whole study: Material from acute and convalescent COVID-19 was sourced from the United States, Italy and Spain. PBMCs, B-cell-depleted T cells, or T cells were the source of the cDNA or gDNA that made up the material.

This clonotype was obtained from a woman aged 50 to 60 with COVID-19, enrolled during active disease. Input material: peripheral blood. The chain employs TRBV30 and TRBJ2-3; 9 bases line up with TRBD1. The CDR3 DNA is TGTGCCGGATCCCGGGACAGGGCCTCAGATACGCAGTATTTT. As protein: CAGSRDRASDTQYF.